The 19 T cell receptor beta chains reported below all come from one sample, sequenced in a study of HIV-infected patients and healthy controls. TCRdb processed the 5' RACE reads anew with MiXCR; each CDR3 protein has one entry. The sample lists approximately 67,000 distinct CDR3 sequences, about 15% occurring once. The sequenced sample was CD4+ T cells from blood. The origin of the receptors is a human donor in good health.

The gene calls are TRBV6-2 or TRBV6-3 and TRBJ2-7, with TRBD1 matching 7 bases. This CDR3 region has 14 residues. Germline trimming cut 8 bases from V and 0 bases from J; bases unmatched to any gene: 7. The germline CDR1 and CDR2 sequences are MNHEY and SVGEGT. The CDR3 DNA follows: TGTGCCAGCCGACCGACAGGGAGCTCCTACGAGCAGTACTTC. Translating it yields CASRPTGSSYEQYF.

At least ten counts were recorded for this clonotype. J is TRBJ2-2 and V is TRBV6-5, with 11 bases aligning to TRBD2. V gave up 6 bases and J gave up 7 bases; unmatched junction bases: 7. Germline lookup yields CDR1 MNHEY and CDR2 SVGAGI. CDR3 size: 15 residues. CDR3 DNA: TGTGCCAGCAGCCGGGTAGCGGGGGGGCTCGGGGAGCTGTTTTTT. Its translation: CASSRVAGGLGELFF.

This clonotype has just a few counts. The chain employs TRBV29-1 and TRBJ2-5, with D perhaps TRBD2 (6 bases). With 4 bases removed from V and 0 bases from J, the gap between germline ends came to 12 bases. This CDR3 has 14 residues. CDR1 and CDR2 from the germline V gene are SQVTM and ANQGSEA. DNA for the CDR3: TGCAGCGTTGCTTCAGGGAGGAACCAAGAGACCCAGTACTTC. Its protein is CSVASGRNQETQYF.

The table lists this clonotype with a few counts. The rearrangement joins TRBV27 to TRBJ1-6; the D gene is possibly TRBD1 (5 bases). The germline gives CDR1 MNHEY, CDR2 SMNVEV (reference sequence). Trimming took 6 bases from V and 2 from J, leaving 14 bases between them. This CDR3 has 16 residues. Written as DNA, the CDR3 is TGTGCCAGCAGCTTAGGACAAGCCGCCTATAATTCACCCCTCCACTTT. Translation gives CASSLGQAAYNSPLHF.

This chain joins TRBV25-1 and TRBJ1-5; D is unclear. The CDR3 consists of 15 residues. The V gene's germline CDR1 is MGHDK and CDR2 SYGVNS. V was clipped by 5 bases and J by 7 bases, with 18 bases between them. The CDR3 region is CASSPGGASPQPQHF. DNA of the CDR3: TGTGCCAGCAGTCCAGGAGGAGCCTCTCCACAGCCCCAGCATTTT.

A remark on this clonotype: This may stem from a read error, because a much larger clone lies one nucleotide away. The chain employs TRBV28 and TRBJ2-7; D gene ambiguous. Germline V lookup: CDR1 MDHEN, CDR2 SYDVKM. V gave up 2 bases and J gave up 4 bases, with 3 bases separating them. CDR3 length equals 11 residues. The DNA of the CDR3 is TGTGCCAGCAGTTTAGTGTACGAGCAGTACTTC. Translation gives CASSLVYEQYF. The variable domain in full, with the rest retrieved from reference TRBV28 and TRBJ2-7, is DVKVTQSSRYLVKRTGEKVFLECVQDMDHENMFWYRQDPGLGLRLIYFSYDVKMKEKGDIPEGYSVSREKKERFSLILESASTNQTSMYLCASSLVYEQYFGPGTRLTVT.

CDR3 loop: CASSLGTGKGYEQYF. The CDR3 coding sequence is TGTGCCAGCAGCTTAGGGACAGGGAAGGGGTACGAGCAGTACTTC. The gene calls are TRBV7-9 and TRBJ2-7, with 8 bases aligning to TRBD1. CDR1 SEHNR and CDR2 FQNEAQ come from the germline V gene (reference sequence). This CDR3 is 15 amino acids long. The V and J ends lost 1 base and 4 bases, in that order; junction bases with no gene match: 6.

The chain carries TRBV20-1 and TRBJ2-1; TRBD2 agrees at 7 bases. This CDR3 spans 16 amino acids. After removal of 3 bases from V and 4 bases from J, the junction contained 12 bases not matched to a gene. Germline CDR1 is DFQATT and CDR2 is SNEGSKA (reference sequence). The DNA of the CDR3 is TGCAGTGCTAGGGAGACCCTAGCGGCGGCGTACAATGAGCAGTTCTTC. Amino acids: CSARETLAAAYNEQFF.

In regard to this clonotype: Since the CDR3 does not end with the conserved phenylalanine or tryptophan, this likely comes from a read error. J is TRBJ2-5 and V is TRBV5-1; D may be TRBD2 (6 bases). Trimming stripped 6 bases from V and 4 bases from J, with 22 bases between. The CDR3 is 16 residues long. Germline loops: CDR1 SGHRS, CDR2 YFSETQ. The CDR3 protein is CASNEVGTSRGETQYL. In nucleotides, the CDR3 is TGCGCCAGCAATGAAGTCGGGACTTCCCGAGGAGAGACCCAGTACCTC.

In this sample, this clonotype turned up a few times. At one boundary the junction diverges from the germline segment, which might be a read error. The V call is TRBV2, the J call TRBJ1-3; D uncertain. CDR3 length: 16 amino acids. Germline V CDR1 and CDR2: SNHLY, FYNNEI. CDR3 DNA sequence: TGTGCCAGCAGTGATATTGCCAGACGCTCTGGAAACGCCATATATTTT. Translation: CASSDIARRSGNAIYF. The variable domain in full, completed from reference TRBV2 and TRBJ1-3, reads EPEVTQTPSHQVTQMGQEVILRCVPISNHLYFYWYRQILGQKVEFLVSFYNNEISEKSEIFDDQFSVERPDGSNFTLKIRSTKLEDSAMYFCASSDIARRSGNAIYFGEGSWLTVV.

The CDR3 loop is CSAITGTSGRAVTDTQYF. In nucleotides, the CDR3 is TGCAGTGCCATTACCGGGACTAGCGGGAGGGCCGTGACAGATACGCAGTATTTT. The chain joins TRBV20-1 to TRBJ2-3; TRBD2 aligns across 16 bases. Germline V gene data show CDR1 as DFQATT and CDR2 as SNEGSKA (reference sequence). Trimming took 6 bases from V and 3 from J; bases not matched to a gene: 12. This CDR3 is 18 amino acids long.

This clonotype was seen a few times. This rearrangement joins TRBV4-2 to TRBJ1-1, with no clear D. Trimming took 2 bases from V and 3 from J, leaving 13 bases between them. CDR1 and CDR2 (germline): LGHNA, YNFKEQ. The CDR3 extends over 15 amino acids. CDR3 region: CASSQTGHGDTEAFF. The CDR3 coding sequence is TGTGCCAGCAGCCAAACGGGCCACGGGGACACTGAAGCTTTCTTT.

This chain joins TRBV12-3 or TRBV12-4 and TRBJ2-1, with 12 positions matching TRBD2. CDR3 size: 16 residues. Losses at the gene ends were 3 bases for V and 7 bases for J; bases not matched to a gene: 7. This chain's CDR3 is CASSFRLAGDVNEQFF. The CDR3 nucleotides are TGTGCCAGCAGTTTTAGACTAGCGGGAGATGTAAATGAGCAGTTCTTC.

This clonotype has more than one count but fewer than ten. This rearrangement joins TRBV20-1 to TRBJ2-5, with 8 bases matching TRBD2. Unmatched junction bases numbered 3, after V lost 2 bases and J lost 4 bases. The CDR3 is 13 residues long. Germline lookup yields CDR1 DFQATT and CDR2 SNEGSKA (reference sequence). The CDR3 spells CSARRTSRETQYF. CDR3 DNA: TGCAGTGCTAGACGGACTAGCCGAGAGACCCAGTACTTC.

This clonotype was observed many times. This rearrangement joins TRBV6-2 or TRBV6-3 to TRBJ2-3; either TRBD1 or TRBD2 may fit D (5 bases each). Germline V gene data show CDR1 as MNHEY and CDR2 as SVGEGT. The CDR3 covers 19 residues. V was shortened by 0 bases and J by 1 base, with 20 bases between the two germline ends. This CDR3 is CASSYSGGVGTPRTDTQYF. DNA of the CDR3: TGTGCCAGCAGTTACTCCGGAGGTGTCGGGACCCCTCGCACAGATACGCAGTATTTT.

This clonotype has ten or more counts. The genes are TRBV28 and TRBJ1-1, with D tentatively TRBD1 (5 bases). Trimming shortened V by 7 bases and J by 5 bases, and 20 bases separated the two germline ends. Germline CDR1 and CDR2: MDHEN and SYDVKM. The CDR3 totals 15 residues. CDR3 bases: TGTGCCAGCACTAACTCCTGGGGCAGTAGTACTGAAGCTTTCTTT. The encoded protein is CASTNSWGSSTEAFF.

This clonotype was observed a few times. The chain joins TRBV4-1 to TRBJ2-1, with D maybe TRBD2 (5 bases). The V end lost 0 bases, the J end lost 8 bases, and 20 bases lay between the germline ends. There are 17 residues in the CDR3. Germline V gives CDR1 MGHRA, CDR2 YSYEKL. CDR3 loop: CASSQDQEGWIVDEQFF. As DNA, the CDR3 is TGCGCCAGCAGCCAAGATCAAGAGGGTTGGATTGTCGATGAGCAGTTCTTC.

This clonotype appeared a few times. The chain uses TRBV7-2 and TRBJ1-1; D is perhaps TRBD1 (5 bases). Trimming pared 2 bases from V and 11 bases from J, leaving 24 bases between. The CDR3 covers 16 residues. Germline lookup yields CDR1 SGHTA and CDR2 FQGNSA. CDR3: CASSLSAKGSQGYAFF. The CDR3, as DNA: TGTGCCAGCAGCTTATCCGCTAAGGGCTCGCAGGGATATGCTTTCTTT.

This clonotype was detected many times. The chain carries TRBV29-1 and TRBJ2-7; 11 nucleotides agree with TRBD2. Germline lookup yields CDR1 SQVTM and CDR2 ANQGSEA. This CDR3 contains 15 residues. V gave up 4 bases and J gave up 9 bases; unmatched junction bases: 14. CDR3 sequence reads: CSVALLLAGGWGQYF. The CDR3 DNA follows: TGCAGCGTTGCCCTGCTTCTAGCGGGAGGATGGGGGCAGTACTTC.